This is a list of T cell receptor beta chains from one sample in a study of blood T cell repertoires in COVID-19. Sequencing used immunoSEQ multiplex PCR; TCRdb keeps in-frame clones, though not all of them. The table has around 130,000 clones, roughly 84% seen once. The specimen was peripheral blood. These receptors were taken from a man in his 60s with acute or convalescent COVID-19. The CDR3 runs from the conserved cysteine through the conserved F or W. A D gene is named only where the DNA matches it firmly. Part of the rows lack a size; the others show once, few, many or a class for expanded clones.

size	D	J	V	CDR3	DNA
-	-	TRBJ1-2	TRBV14	CASSQEGAAANYGYTF	TGTGCCAGCAGCCAAGAAGGAGCAGCAGCAAACTATGGCTACACCTTC
once	-	TRBJ1-6	TRBV5-1	CASRTVADSPLHF	TGCGCCAGCAGGACAGTTGCGGATTCACCCCTCCACTTT
-	TRBD2	TRBJ2-1	TRBV5-1	CASSVLTSGMLYNEQFF	TGCGCCAGCAGCGTCCTGACTAGCGGGATGCTCTACAATGAGCAGTTCTTC
-	-	TRBJ2-2	TRBV11-2	CASSRMRDGELFF	TGTGCCAGCAGCCGGATGAGGGACGGGGAGCTGTTTTTT
-	-	TRBJ1-5	TRBV11-2	CASSPWENQPQHF	TGTGCCAGCAGCCCCTGGGAGAATCAGCCCCAGCATTTT
-	TRBD2	TRBJ2-3	TRBV11-3	CASSPGGGRGGDTQYF	TGTGCCAGCAGCCCCGGCGGCGGGAGGGGGGGAGATACGCAGTATTTT
-	-	TRBJ2-2	TRBV28	CASSPLRVSGELFF	TGTGCCAGCAGTCCCCTCAGGGTGAGCGGGGAGCTGTTTTTT
-	-	TRBJ2-5	TRBV19	CASGRALRAETQYF	TGTGCCAGTGGCCGGGCCTTGAGGGCAGAGACCCAGTACTTC
-	TRBD2	TRBJ2-2	TRBV6-2/TRBV6-3	CASSFSGTNTGELFF	TGTGCCAGCAGTTTTAGCGGGACTAACACCGGGGAGCTGTTTTTT
-	-	TRBJ2-7	TRBV27	CASSSSTGTRVYEQYF	TGTGCCAGCAGTTCCTCGACAGGGACTAGGGTATACGAGCAGTACTTC
once	-	TRBJ1-1	TRBV29-1	CSVGIPGADFEAFF	TGCAGCGTTGGAATCCCAGGGGCTGATTTTGAAGCTTTCTTT
-	-	TRBJ1-6	TRBV4-1	CASSQEQDPSLGPLHF	TGCGCCAGCAGCCAGGAACAGGACCCCTCATTGGGACCCCTCCACTTT
-	-	TRBJ1-1	TRBV5-1	CASSFGQNTEAFF	TGCGCCAGCAGCTTCGGACAGAACACTGAAGCTTTCTTT
-	-	TRBJ2-5	TRBV5-6	CASSPVAGVQETQYF	TGTGCCAGCAGCCCGGTCGCAGGGGTCCAAGAGACCCAGTACTTC
-	-	TRBJ2-5	TRBV6-5	CASSPLGGDMETQYF	TGTGCCAGCAGTCCCTTAGGGGGGGACATGGAGACCCAGTACTTC
-	TRBD1	TRBJ1-2	TRBV5-1	CASSLLGQGSGYTF	TGCGCCAGCAGCTTGCTGGGACAGGGTTCTGGCTACACCTTC
-	-	TRBJ1-5	TRBV19	CASSIIRLTRGQPQHF	TGTGCCAGTAGTATTATAAGGTTAACCCGAGGTCAGCCCCAGCATTTT
once	-	TRBJ2-5	TRBV6-2/TRBV6-3	CASSYGEQTQYF	TGTGCCAGCAGTTATGGAGAACAGACCCAGTACTTC
-	TRBD2	TRBJ2-7	TRBV6-2/TRBV6-3	CASSFPRTSFSYEQYF	TGTGCCAGCAGTTTCCCTCGGACTAGTTTTAGCTACGAGCAGTACTTC
-	TRBD2	TRBJ2-2	TRBV7-9	CASSLGAGVGTGELFF	TGTGCCAGCAGCTTAGGGGCGGGAGTTGGTACCGGGGAGCTGTTTTTT
-	-	TRBJ2-5	TRBV28	CASSFNWGVETQYF	TGTGCCAGCAGTTTTAACTGGGGAGTAGAGACCCAGTACTTC
-	-	TRBJ2-2	TRBV19	CASSNRGTGELFF	TGTGCCAGTAGTAACCGGGGCACCGGGGAGCTGTTTTTT
once	-	TRBJ2-1	TRBV24-1	CATRTDFEQFF	TGTGCCACCAGGACTGACTTTGAGCAGTTCTTC
-	TRBD1	TRBJ2-1	TRBV9	CASSVAGTGGGEQFF	TGTGCCAGCAGCGTAGCGGGGACAGGGGGTGGTGAGCAGTTCTTC
few	TRBD1	TRBJ1-5	TRBV19	CASSITGANQPQHF	TGTGCCAGTAGTATTACAGGGGCCAATCAGCCCCAGCATTTT
-	-	TRBJ2-5	TRBV6-2/TRBV6-3	CASSPQDRTLGTQYF	TGTGCCAGCAGTCCCCAGGACAGAACTTTGGGGACCCAGTACTTC
-	-	TRBJ2-7	TRBV20-1	CSASEGSELGEQYF	TGCAGTGCTAGTGAGGGATCGGAACTAGGGGAGCAGTACTTC
-	TRBD1	TRBJ1-6	TRBV15	CATSRAGTGNSPLHF	TGTGCCACCAGCAGAGCCGGGACAGGAAATTCACCCCTCCACTTT
-	-	TRBJ2-2	TRBV7-2	CASKPRATGELFF	TGTGCCAGCAAGCCCAGGGCAACCGGGGAGCTGTTTTTT
-	TRBD2	TRBJ2-7	TRBV6-5	CASSYAGGPSYEQYF	TGTGCCAGCAGTTACGCGGGAGGGCCTTCCTACGAGCAGTACTTC
-	-	TRBJ1-4	TRBV9	CASSPQGRTNEKLFF	TGTGCCAGCAGCCCTCAGGGGAGAACTAATGAAAAACTGTTTTTT
-	-	TRBJ2-3	TRBV19	CASSMGAGTDTQYF	TGTGCCAGTAGTATGGGCGCGGGAACAGATACGCAGTATTTT
-	-	TRBJ1-6	TRBV5-6	CASSPSGDSPLHF	TGTGCCAGCAGCCCCAGCGGGGATTCACCCCTCCACTTT
-	TRBD2	TRBJ2-1	TRBV6-2/TRBV6-3	CASSPESGAGGEQFF	TGTGCCAGCAGCCCCGAGAGTGGAGCGGGAGGTGAGCAGTTCTTC
many	TRBD1	TRBJ2-1	TRBV7-9	CASRIGDSVYNEQFF	TGTGCCAGCAGGATAGGGGACAGTGTCTACAATGAGCAGTTCTTC
once	TRBD2	TRBJ2-2	TRBV11-3	CASSTGLERYTGELFF	TGTGCCAGCAGCACGGGACTAGAGAGATACACCGGGGAGCTGTTTTTT
few	-	TRBJ2-1	TRBV19	CASSLPGQNEQFF	TGTGCCAGTAGCTTACCGGGACAAAATGAGCAGTTCTTC
-	TRBD1	TRBJ1-2	TRBV27	CASRADRENYGYTF	TGTGCCAGCAGAGCGGACAGGGAGAACTATGGCTACACCTTC
-	TRBD1	TRBJ2-7	TRBV28	CASTWGTGRSDEQYF	TGTGCCAGCACCTGGGGGACAGGGAGATCGGACGAGCAGTACTTC
-	-	TRBJ2-2	TRBV9	CASSVSRQSNTGELFF	TGTGCCAGCAGCGTATCGAGACAGTCGAACACCGGGGAGCTGTTTTTT
-	-	TRBJ1-1	TRBV5-1	CASSVGRTPNTEAFF	TGCGCCAGCAGCGTGGGCAGGACACCGAACACTGAAGCTTTCTTT
-	TRBD2	TRBJ2-3	TRBV5-6	CASSSLATSGRVTDTQYF	TGTGCCAGCAGCTCCCTCGCGACTAGCGGGAGGGTCACAGATACGCAGTATTTT